This T cell receptor (beta chain) was sequenced in a study of blood T cell repertoires in COVID-19. Study context: PBMCs, B-cell-depleted T cells, or T cells were the source of the cDNA or gDNA that made up the material.

Measured with immunoSEQ multiplex PCR; TCRdb has only the in-frame clones, and not every one. Here the sample spans some 140,000 clones, nearly 80% being singletons. Germline CDR1 and CDR2: LGHDT and YNNKEL (reference sequence). The germline V and J ends were trimmed by 4 bases and 1 base, with 10 bases remaining between them. This CDR3 is built from 15 residues. Sequenced material: peripheral blood. The receptor comes from a man older than 75 with acute or convalescent COVID-19. V gene TRBV3-1 (or the pseudogene TRBV3-2) combines with J gene TRBJ1-4; D unclear. This CDR3 reads CASSLSTGTNEKLFF. In DNA, the CDR3 is TGTGCCAGCAGCCTAAGTACGGGAACTAATGAAAAACTGTTTTTT.